Listed below are T cell receptor beta chains from one sample, sequenced in a study of shared clonotypes between healthy human individuals. Clones were read by immunoSEQ multiplex PCR, and TCRdb kept only the in-frame ones, dropping some. The sample consists of about 2.1 million clones, 93% of them appearing once. Sequenced material: naive CD8+ T cells from PBMCs. These receptors all come from a man between 18 and 35 years old in good health. Some clones in this sample may be carry-over from other donors' samples. CDR3s include the opening cysteine and the closing phenylalanine or tryptophan. A D gene is named only where the DNA matches it firmly. The size entry is marked missing in some rows and otherwise reads once, few, many or a size class.

V gene	J gene	D gene	clone size	CDR3 protein	CDR3 DNA
TRBV6-5	TRBJ2-6	.	.	CASSPGPSGANVLTF	TGTGCCAGCAGTCCCGGACCGTCTGGGGCCAACGTCCTGACTTTC
TRBV7-2	TRBJ2-7	.	.	CASSLLAGFTSYEQYF	TGTGCCAGCAGCTTGCTGGCAGGGTTTACCTCCTACGAGCAGTACTTC
TRBV27	TRBJ2-7	.	.	CATGPGPSYEQYF	TGTGCCACAGGACCGGGACCCTCCTACGAGCAGTACTTC
TRBV7-2	TRBJ2-6	TRBD1	once	CASSLTGGHSGANVLTF	TGTGCCAGCAGCTTGACAGGGGGCCACTCTGGGGCCAACGTCCTGACTTTC
TRBV6-5	TRBJ2-7	.	.	CASRLYPGSLDEQYF	TGTGCCAGCAGGCTATATCCAGGGAGTCTCGACGAGCAGTACTTC
TRBV28	TRBJ1-1	.	once	CATMPRLVDTEAFF	TGTGCCACCATGCCCCGGTTGGTGGACACTGAAGCTTTCTTT
TRBV5-1	TRBJ2-1	TRBD2	.	CASSLGLAGVNNNEQFF	TGCGCCAGCAGCTTAGGACTAGCGGGAGTCAACAACAATGAGCAGTTCTTC
TRBV19	TRBJ1-2	.	.	CASSPRADNYGYTF	TGTGCCAGTAGTCCCAGGGCGGACAACTATGGCTACACCTTC
TRBV28	TRBJ1-4	.	.	CASSSNPQLKLFF	TGTGCCAGCAGTTCAAACCCTCAGCTAAAACTGTTTTTT
TRBV7-3	TRBJ2-3	TRBD2	.	CASSPRPLAGGTDTQYF	TGTGCCAGCAGCCCCCGCCCGCTAGCGGGGGGCACAGATACGCAGTATTTT
TRBV28	TRBJ1-1	.	.	CASRDRVFTEAFF	TGTGCCAGCAGAGACCGGGTGTTCACTGAAGCTTTCTTT
TRBV27	TRBJ2-7	.	.	CASSWGWRASSYEQYF	TGTGCCAGCAGTTGGGGGTGGAGGGCGTCCTCCTACGAGCAGTACTTC
TRBV9	TRBJ1-1	.	once	CASSVSWGYTEAFF	TGTGCCAGCAGCGTAAGTTGGGGCTACACTGAAGCTTTCTTT
TRBV28	TRBJ2-2	.	.	CATALLLEGGYTGELFF	TGTGCCACAGCGTTGTTACTGGAGGGCGGGTACACCGGGGAGCTGTTTTTT
TRBV27	TRBJ1-2	.	once	CASSLTRDYGYTF	TGTGCCAGCAGCCTAACACGGGACTATGGCTACACCTTC
TRBV7-2	TRBJ1-2	.	.	CASSLGGEEWTPMEGYTF	TGTGCCAGCAGCTTAGGAGGGGAGGAGTGGACCCCCATGGAGGGCTACACCTTC
TRBV9	TRBJ1-2	TRBD1	.	CASSVVGTGVYGYTF	TGTGCCAGCAGCGTAGTGGGGACAGGGGTTTATGGCTACACCTTC
TRBV11-2	TRBJ2-6	.	.	CASSPPRSLVGANVLTF	TGTGCCAGCAGCCCCCCGCGTAGCCTTGTCGGGGCCAACGTCCTGACTTTC
TRBV21-1	TRBJ1-5	.	.	CASLAWDRECNQPQHF	TGTGCCAGCCTAGCCTGGGACAGGGAGTGCAATCAGCCCCAGCATTTT
TRBV5-5	TRBJ1-1	.	.	CASSLWGNTEAFF	TGTGCCAGCAGCTTGTGGGGGAACACTGAAGCTTTCTTT
TRBV5-4	TRBJ2-3	TRBD2	.	CASSPHPSGRLGTDTQYF	TGTGCCAGCAGCCCCCACCCCAGCGGGAGGCTGGGCACAGATACGCAGTATTTT
TRBV9	TRBJ2-1	TRBD2	.	CASSVSRGSDPHNEQFF	TGTGCCAGCAGCGTATCCCGCGGGAGCGATCCTCACAATGAGCAGTTCTTC
TRBV7-9	TRBJ2-1	.	.	CATQDGSNEQFF	TGTGCCACCCAGGACGGTTCAAATGAGCAGTTCTTC
TRBV9	TRBJ2-2	TRBD2	.	CASSVELAGPITGELFF	TGTGCCAGCAGCGTAGAGCTAGCGGGGCCAATCACCGGGGAGCTGTTTTTT
TRBV28	TRBJ2-6	.	.	CASSFEGRDSGANVLTF	TGTGCCAGCAGTTTTGAGGGGCGGGACTCTGGGGCCAACGTCCTGACTTTC